Following are 32 T cell receptor beta chains from one sample sequenced in a study of beta chain features in type 1 diabetes. What was sequenced were expressed TCRB transcripts, since all of the isolated RNA had been reverse transcribed. Repertoires were generated with immunoSEQ multiplex PCR, while TCRdb's copy carries only in-frame clones and drops some. The sample contains hundreds of thousands of clones, around 15% of which appear only once. The sequenced sample was naive CD4+ T cells from blood. The receptors come from a man younger than 30 in good health.

With respect to this clone: This specimen includes other DNA sequences encoding the same CDR3. The genes are TRBV7-2 and TRBJ2-7, with 7 bases identical to TRBD1. V gave up 1 base and J gave up 4 bases; unmatched junction bases: 4. The germline gives CDR1 SGHTA, CDR2 FQGNSA. The CDR3 runs to 14 residues. CDR3 in DNA: TGTGCCAGCAGCTTAGGACAGGGTTTTTACGAGCAGTACTTC. It specifies CASSLGQGFYEQYF.

This sequence joins TRBV27 and TRBJ1-2; D unresolved. V lost 1 base and J 4 bases, leaving 13 bases between the germline ends. The germline V gene encodes CDR1 MNHEY and CDR2 SMNVEV (reference sequence). The CDR3 sequence is 15 residues long. CDR3 sequence (DNA): TGTGCCAGCAGTTTATTTGGAGGGTTTGGCTATGGCTACACCTTC. Residues: CASSLFGGFGYGYTF.

This clone was seen a few times. The chain joins TRBV2 to TRBJ1-1; 9 positions match TRBD1. This CDR3 has 15 amino acids. V lost 4 bases, J lost 4 bases, and 7 bases stayed unmatched. Germline lookup yields CDR1 SNHLY and CDR2 FYNNEI. The DNA for the CDR3 is TGTGCCAGCAGTGCTGGGACAGGGAAGGGCACTGAAGCTTTCTTT. Amino acid sequence: CASSAGTGKGTEAFF.

The V call is TRBV7-9, the J call TRBJ1-1; 8 bases match TRBD1. CDR3 length: 16 residues. V trimming: 2 bases; J trimming: 4 bases; junction bases outside the gene matches: 9. Germline V lookup: CDR1 SEHNR, CDR2 FQNEAQ (reference sequence). DNA of the CDR3: TGTGCCAGCAGCTTACTTATCGGACAGGGTATCACTGAAGCTTTCTTT. Translated: CASSLLIGQGITEAFF.

This clone was observed a handful of times. This chain connects TRBV5-1 to TRBJ2-5; possible D gene TRBD2, 6 bases. V was clipped by 0 bases and J by 7 bases, with 10 bases between them. The CDR3 consists of 13 residues. Germline V gene data show CDR1 as SGHRS and CDR2 as YFSETQ. DNA of the CDR3: TGCGCCAGCAGCTTGGAGCGGGTCGCGACCCAGTACTTC. Amino acids: CASSLERVATQYF.

J is TRBJ2-7 and V is TRBV7-2; TRBD1 matches at 7 bases. The CDR3 totals 14 residues. Germline V gene sequence: CDR1 SGHTA, CDR2 FQGNSA. The J segment lost 3 bases and the V segment lost 0 bases, leaving 2 bases of the junction unmatched. The CDR3 region is CASSLANRGYEQYF. Here the CDR3 DNA reads TGTGCCAGCAGCTTAGCTAACAGGGGCTACGAGCAGTACTTC.

The chain employs TRBV21-1 and TRBJ1-4. TRBV21-1 counts as a pseudogene. CDR3 length equals 15 residues. This chain's CDR3 is CASSPRVGVRGRLFF. For the CDR3, the DNA is TGTGCCAGCAGCCCTCGCGTTGGGGTTCGGGGTCGACTGTTTTTT.

This clone has more than one count but fewer than ten. The J gene is TRBJ1-2, the V gene TRBV28; D not certain. The CDR3 has 12 amino acids. CDR1 and CDR2 (germline): MDHEN, SYDVKM. V was shortened by 7 bases and J by 1 base, with 7 bases between the two germline ends. CDR3 amino acids: CASTVGNYGYTF. DNA of the CDR3: TGTGCCAGCACCGTGGGTAACTATGGCTACACCTTC.

This clone was observed a few times. The rearrangement links TRBV5-8 to TRBJ2-3; D may be TRBD1 (5 bases). V was trimmed by 0 bases and J by 0 bases, leaving 11 bases between them. The CDR3 sequence is 16 residues long. Looked up from germline, CDR1 is SGHTS and CDR2 is YDEGEE. This CDR3 is CASSLALQASTDTQYF. CDR3 DNA: TGTGCCAGCAGCTTGGCCCTACAGGCTAGCACAGATACGCAGTATTTT. Complete variable domain (other parts from reference TRBV5-8 and TRBJ2-3): EAGVTQSPTHLIKTRGQQATLRCSPISGHTSVYWYQQALGLGLQFLLWYDEGEERNRGNFPPRFSGRQFPNYSSELNVNALELEDSALYLCASSLALQASTDTQYFGPGTRLTVL.

This clone has just one count. The CDR3 region is CASTSDLEAFF. The CDR3 nucleotides are TGTGCCAGCACCTCGGACCTAGAAGCTTTCTTT. This rearrangement joins TRBV28 to TRBJ1-1; D call uncertain. Deletions cut 7 bases from V and 8 bases from J, with 11 bases between. Per germline, CDR1 MDHEN and CDR2 SYDVKM. This CDR3 contains 11 residues. The whole variable domain, remainder taken from reference TRBV28 and TRBJ1-1, is DVKVTQSSRYLVKRTGEKVFLECVQDMDHENMFWYRQDPGLGLRLIYFSYDVKMKEKGDIPEGYSVSREKKERFSLILESASTNQTSMYLCASTSDLEAFFGQGTRLTVV.

The V and J genes are TRBV10-3 and TRBJ2-7; TRBD2 aligns across 9 bases. CDR3 length equals 15 residues. The V gene's germline CDR1 is ENHRY and CDR2 SYGVKD. The J segment lost 2 bases and the V segment lost 4 bases, leaving 6 bases of the junction unmatched. The CDR3 here is CAISVSSGSPYEQYF. The DNA of the CDR3 is TGTGCCATCAGTGTTAGTAGCGGGAGCCCCTACGAGCAGTACTTC.

V gene TRBV29-1 combines with J gene TRBJ2-3, with 10 bases matching TRBD1. V was pared by 6 bases and J by 3 bases, with 3 bases of the junction left unmatched. The germline V gene encodes CDR1 SQVTM and CDR2 ANQGSEA. CDR3 size: 13 residues. Here the CDR3 reads CSVGQGGTDTQYF. CDR3 coding DNA: TGCAGCGTAGGACAGGGGGGGACAGATACGCAGTATTTT.

The V and J genes are TRBV7-9 and TRBJ2-2; TRBD1 aligns across 8 bases. This CDR3 comprises 16 residues. J was trimmed by 1 base and V by 3 bases; bases with no gene match: 4. The germline gives CDR1 SEHNR, CDR2 FQNEAQ (reference sequence). CDR3 protein: CASSLADRENTGELFF. CDR3 DNA sequence: TGTGCCAGCAGCTTGGCGGACAGGGAGAACACCGGGGAGCTGTTTTTT.

On this clone: This CDR3 is also generated by other DNA sequences in the sample. The V call is TRBV6-5, the J call TRBJ2-7; a possible D gene is TRBD1 (6 bases). CDR1 and CDR2 (germline): MNHEY, SVGAGI. Trimming removed 6 bases at V and 4 bases at J, with 10 bases between. The CDR3 sequence is 12 residues long. The CDR3 coding sequence is TGTGCCAGCAGCCTAGACAGGTACGAGCAGTACTTC. It encodes CASSLDRYEQYF.

The sample holds a few counts of this clone. V is TRBV18 and J is TRBJ1-5; unclear D gene. The CDR3 is 14 amino acids. CDR1 is KGHSH and CDR2 is LQKENI in the germline V gene. The germline V and J ends were trimmed by 2 bases and 7 bases, with 12 bases remaining between them. The CDR3 is CASSPAGIGQPQHF. The CDR3 DNA follows: TGTGCCAGCTCACCAGCGGGGATAGGGCAGCCCCAGCATTTT. The full variable domain, rest sourced from reference TRBV18 and TRBJ1-5, is NAGVMQNPRHLVRRRGQEARLRCSPMKGHSHVYWYRQLPEEGLKFMVYLQKENIIDESGMPKERFSAEFPKEGPSILRIQQVVRGDSAAYFCASSPAGIGQPQHFGDGTRLSIL.

The chain is built from TRBV6-5 and TRBJ2-1, with D uncertain. Germline V CDR1 and CDR2: MNHEY, SVGAGI. The CDR3 has 11 amino acids. The V and J ends lost 5 bases and 9 bases respectively, with 8 bases between them. In DNA, the CDR3 is TGTGCCAGCAGTCGCGCGCTTGAGCAGTTCTTC. This gives the protein CASSRALEQFF.

The sample holds a few counts of this clone. The J gene is TRBJ2-5, the V gene TRBV9; no clear D gene. The CDR3 has 14 residues. Germline V gene lookup returns CDR1 SGDLS and CDR2 YYNGEE. V was shortened by 0 bases and J by 3 bases, with 9 bases between the two germline ends. CDR3 sequence reads: CASSVAAAKETQYF. The CDR3 region has the DNA TGTGCCAGCAGCGTAGCTGCGGCCAAAGAGACCCAGTACTTC.

The rearrangement joins TRBV6-5 to TRBJ2-7; TRBD2 is a possible D gene (5 bases). This CDR3 has 15 amino acids. Trimming left V 1 base short and J 4 bases short, with 14 bases between. Germline V gene lookup returns CDR1 MNHEY and CDR2 SVGAGI. CDR3 bases: TGTGCCAGCAGTTACTATCGGGGTTCCCCTTACGAGCAGTACTTC. Protein product: CASSYYRGSPYEQYF.

This clone turned up a few times. The V and J genes are TRBV9 and TRBJ2-7, with a tentative D call TRBD2 (6 bases). The CDR3 runs to 14 residues. Trimming removed 3 bases at V and 7 bases at J, with 17 bases between. Germline CDR1 reads SGDLS; CDR2 reads YYNGEE. The CDR3 reads CASSALGQGGEQYF. The CDR3 nucleotides are TGTGCCAGCAGCGCTTTGGGTCAGGGAGGAGAGCAGTACTTC.

The V gene is TRBV15, the J gene TRBJ2-7; TRBD2 is a possible D gene (7 bases). The V end lost 6 bases, the J end lost 5 bases, and 14 bases lay between the germline ends. This CDR3 region has 13 residues. Germline assignment: CDR1 LNHNV and CDR2 YYDKDF (reference sequence). The CDR3 protein is CATRLGGAHEQYF. The CDR3 DNA is TGTGCCACCAGACTAGGGGGGGCCCACGAGCAGTACTTC.

V and J are TRBV30 and TRBJ1-1; D possibly corresponds to TRBD1 (5 bases). Looked up from germline, CDR1 is GTSNPN and CDR2 is SVGIG (reference sequence). The CDR3 is made up of 13 amino acids. Deletions cut 0 bases from V and 4 bases from J, with 9 bases between. CDR3 protein: CAWSVVRGTEAFF. Here the CDR3 DNA reads TGTGCCTGGAGTGTAGTGAGGGGCACTGAAGCTTTCTTT. Full variable domain (outside the CDR3, taken from reference TRBV30 and TRBJ1-1): SQTIHQWPATLVQPVGSPLSLECTVEGTSNPNLYWYRQAAGRGLQLLFYSVGIGQISSEVPQNLSASRPQDRQFILSSKKLLLSDSGFYLCAWSVVRGTEAFFGQGTRLTVV.

The rearrangement uses TRBV6-5 and TRBJ2-7, with D possibly matching TRBD1 (6 bases). CDR3 length equals 15 residues. Trimming took 0 bases from V and 3 from J, leaving 12 bases between them. The V gene's germline CDR1 is MNHEY and CDR2 SVGAGI. The DNA of the CDR3 is TGTGCCAGCAGTTACTCAGAGGGGGTAAACTACGAGCAGTACTTC. Its protein product is CASSYSEGVNYEQYF.

Only a few counts were recorded for this clone. The chain employs TRBV10-3 and TRBJ2-2; 9 bases fit TRBD1. CDR1 is ENHRY, CDR2 SYGVKD, per germline. This CDR3 comprises 15 residues. The trim removed 8 bases at V and 4 bases at J, leaving 8 bases unmatched. The CDR3 spells CAISGTGRITGELFF. CDR3 DNA: TGTGCCATCTCCGGGACAGGGAGGATCACCGGGGAGCTGTTTTTT.

This clone was counted a few times. The V gene is TRBV28, the J gene TRBJ2-1; maybe TRBD2 (5 bases). Germline loops: CDR1 MDHEN, CDR2 SYDVKM. V was clipped by 11 bases and J by 7 bases, with 15 bases between them. This CDR3 region has 12 residues. The CDR3 protein is CAARTGKNEQFF. The CDR3 DNA reads as TGTGCCGCGCGAACGGGAAAAAATGAGCAGTTCTTC. The full variable domain, completed using reference TRBV28 and TRBJ2-1, is DVKVTQSSRYLVKRTGEKVFLECVQDMDHENMFWYRQDPGLGLRLIYFSYDVKMKEKGDIPEGYSVSREKKERFSLILESASTNQTSMYLCAARTGKNEQFFGPGTRLTVL.

The chain carries TRBV18 and TRBJ1-1; 7 nucleotides agree with TRBD1. The CDR3 covers 15 residues. Looked up from germline, CDR1 is KGHSH and CDR2 is LQKENI. V trimming: 6 bases; J trimming: 11 bases; junction bases outside the gene matches: 18. Here the CDR3 reads CASSPQTDRVSDAFF. The CDR3, as DNA: TGTGCCAGCTCCCCCCAAACCGACAGGGTGAGCGACGCTTTCTTT.

This sequence joins TRBV5-1 and TRBJ2-5; weak D call: TRBD2 (5 bases). The CDR3 loop spans 14 amino acids. Trimming pared 0 bases from V and 5 bases from J, leaving 11 bases between. Germline V gives CDR1 SGHRS, CDR2 YFSETQ. The CDR3 DNA follows: TGCGCCAGCAGCTTGGGACGCGGGTCCGAGACCCAGTACTTC. Amino acids: CASSLGRGSETQYF.

This sequence joins TRBV6-6 and TRBJ1-2, with D unclear. Trimming cost V 7 bases and J 4 bases, with 16 bases left between them. Looked up from germline, CDR1 is MNHNY and CDR2 is SVGAGI (reference sequence). The length of the CDR3 is 14 residues. The CDR3 here is CASTTTDGFYGYTF. CDR3 nucleotide sequence: TGTGCCAGCACCACTACGGACGGATTCTATGGCTACACCTTC.

In this sample, this clone turned up a few times. This chain uses TRBV4-2 with TRBJ2-5; D remains unclear. The CDR3 length is 15 residues. CDR1 is LGHNA and CDR2 is YNFKEQ in the germline V gene. The ends were cut back, 0 bases at V and 4 bases at J, with 12 bases in the middle. The CDR3 here is CASSQDLRSRETQYF. For the CDR3, the DNA is TGTGCCAGCAGCCAAGATTTGAGGAGTAGAGAGACCCAGTACTTC.

This clone was detected a few times. In nucleotides, the CDR3 is TGTGCCAGCAGTAGGACTGGGACAGGTGGCGCTCAGCCCCAGCATTTT. Its protein product is CASSRTGTGGAQPQHF. The chain carries TRBV28 and TRBJ1-5; 8 bases are a match to TRBD1. Trimming removed 5 bases from V and 6 bases from J; junction bases left unmatched: 12. Germline-derived CDR1 and CDR2 are MDHEN and SYDVKM. There are 16 residues in the CDR3.

The chain combines TRBV5-6 with TRBJ1-2, with D possibly matching TRBD1 (6 bases). With 2 bases removed from V and 6 bases from J, the gap between germline ends came to 23 bases. CDR1 and CDR2 from the germline V gene are SGHDT and YYEEEE. The CDR3 consists of 17 residues. CDR3 DNA sequence: TGTGCCAGCAGCTTCAGGGCCAGGGGTCCAATGGGTCATGGCTACACCTTC. Protein product: CASSFRARGPMGHGYTF. The variable domain in full, with the rest retrieved from reference TRBV5-6 and TRBJ1-2, is DAGVTQSPTHLIKTRGQQVTLRCSPKSGHDTVSWYQQALGQGPQFIFQYYEEEERQRGNFPDRFSGHQFPNYSSELNVNALLLGDSALYLCASSFRARGPMGHGYTFGSGTRLTVV.

This clone was observed a handful of times. This chain joins TRBV10-3 and TRBJ2-4, with D hard to call. V dropped 3 bases and J dropped 7 bases, with 7 bases sitting between them. Germline CDR1 ENHRY, CDR2 SYGVKD. This CDR3 contains 12 residues. The CDR3 nucleotides are TGTGCCATCAGTGATGAAGGTAACATTCAGTACTTC. Translated, it gives CAISDEGNIQYF.

The J gene is TRBJ2-7, the V gene TRBV21-1; the table names TRBD1, a call not compared with the DNA. TRBV21-1 is reported as a pseudogene. The CDR3 contains 13 residues. DNA for the CDR3: TGTGCCGGTGAGACAGGAATCTCCTACGAGCAGTACTTC. This gives the protein CAGETGISYEQYF.